These 9 T cell receptor beta chains were all obtained from the same sample, sequenced in a study of blood T cell repertoires in COVID-19. Measured with immunoSEQ multiplex PCR; TCRdb has only the in-frame clones, and not every one. The data contain roughly 120,000 clones, around 87% of them singletons. Sequencing used peripheral blood. The receptor source for this set is a woman between 45 and 65 years old with acute or convalescent COVID-19.

The V call is TRBV3-1 (or the pseudogene TRBV3-2), the J call TRBJ1-1; TRBD1 agrees at 9 bases. This CDR3 has 15 amino acids. V was clipped by 7 bases and J by 1 base; unmatched bases: 7. CDR1 is LGHDT, CDR2 YNNKEL, per germline (reference sequence). The CDR3 reads CASMHGDRANTEAFF. CDR3 sequence (DNA): TGTGCCAGCATGCATGGGGACAGGGCGAACACTGAAGCTTTCTTT.

The V gene is TRBV7-2, the J gene TRBJ2-1; 9 nucleotides match TRBD2. J lost 4 bases, V lost 5 bases, and 6 bases had no gene match. Per germline, CDR1 SGHTA and CDR2 FQGNSA. This CDR3 comprises 15 residues. The CDR3 DNA reads as TGTGCCAGCAGCCGGCAGCTAGCGGGATACAATGAGCAGTTCTTC. As protein: CASSRQLAGYNEQFF.

V gene TRBV21-1 combines with J gene TRBJ1-2; the table calls TRBD1, which could not be checked here. TRBV21-1 is a pseudogene. This CDR3 is 13 amino acids long. In DNA form, the CDR3 reads TGTGCCAGCAACCCGGACAGGGTCGGTGGCTACACCTTC. Translated: CASNPDRVGGYTF.

This chain connects TRBV27 to TRBJ1-6, with 10 bases fitting TRBD1. Unmatched junction bases numbered 9, after V lost 1 base and J lost 9 bases. This CDR3 is built from 17 residues. From germline, CDR1 is MNHEY and CDR2 SMNVEV (reference sequence). CDR3 in amino acids: CASSLFGGQGFGSPLHF. CDR3 DNA: TGTGCCAGCAGTTTATTCGGGGGACAGGGGTTTGGTTCACCCCTCCACTTT.

The chain combines TRBV18 with TRBJ2-2, with TRBD2 matching 8 bases. CDR3 length: 16 amino acids. V shed 1 base, J shed 4 bases, and the junction held 5 bases outside the gene matches. Per germline, CDR1 KGHSH and CDR2 LQKENI. CDR3 region: CASSPLREVGTGELFF. The DNA for the CDR3 is TGTGCCAGCTCACCACTGCGGGAGGTGGGCACCGGGGAGCTGTTTTTT. Full variable domain (rest looked up from reference TRBV18 and TRBJ2-2): NAGVMQNPRHLVRRRGQEARLRCSPMKGHSHVYWYRQLPEEGLKFMVYLQKENIIDESGMPKERFSAEFPKEGPSILRIQQVVRGDSAAYFCASSPLREVGTGELFFGEGSRLTVL.

This rearrangement joins TRBV9 to TRBJ2-3, with 9 nucleotides matching TRBD2. The CDR3 runs 12 residues. V was pared by 4 bases and J by 10 bases, with 4 bases of the junction left unmatched. Germline lookup yields CDR1 SGDLS and CDR2 YYNGEE. CDR3 amino acids: CASSPGLASQYF. In nucleotides, the CDR3 is TGTGCCAGCAGCCCGGGACTAGCCTCGCAGTATTTT.

This chain links TRBV19 with TRBJ2-2; 13 bases are shared with TRBD2. CDR1 is LNHDA and CDR2 is SQIVND in the germline V gene (reference sequence). J was trimmed by 4 bases and V by 5 bases; bases with no gene match: 7. This CDR3 contains 17 residues. The chain's CDR3 is CASSVGLAGVATGELFF. DNA for the CDR3: TGTGCCAGTAGTGTCGGACTAGCGGGGGTGGCCACCGGGGAGCTGTTTTTT.

The rearrangement joins TRBV3-1 (or the pseudogene TRBV3-2) to TRBJ1-4; D possibly corresponds to TRBD1 (6 bases). The germline V gene encodes CDR1 LGHDT and CDR2 YNNKEL (reference sequence). Trimming took 3 bases from V and 10 from J, leaving 15 bases between them. This CDR3 has 14 amino acids. The CDR3, as DNA: TGTGCCAGCAGCCAGTCCTCGACAGGTCGAAAACTGTTTTTT. The encoded protein is CASSQSSTGRKLFF.

The chain couples TRBV11-2 to TRBJ2-1; 10 bases agree with TRBD2. The germline V gene encodes CDR1 SGHAT and CDR2 FQNNGV. The CDR3 has 16 amino acids. V lost 2 bases to trimming and J lost 5 bases; unmatched junction nucleotides: 6. The CDR3 DNA follows: TGTGCCAGCAGCTTAACCCTAGCGGGAGCCGACAATGAGCAGTTCTTC. Its protein product is CASSLTLAGADNEQFF. Using reference TRBV11-2 and TRBJ2-1 for the parts outside the CDR3, the full variable domain is EAGVAQSPRYKIIEKRQSVAFWCNPISGHATLYWYQQILGQGPKLLIQFQNNGVVDDSQLPKDRFSAERLKGVDSTLKIQPAKLEDSAVYLCASSLTLAGADNEQFFGPGTRLTVL.